A single sample is the source of the 6 T cell receptor beta chains below, sequenced in a study of blood T cell repertoires in COVID-19. TCRdb keeps only in-frame clones here, not all; method: immunoSEQ multiplex PCR. The data show some 200,000 clones, about 81% seen once. The sample taken for sequencing was peripheral blood. These receptors all come from a man aged 30-40 years with active or convalescent COVID-19.

The chain is built from TRBV5-8 and TRBJ2-7; D gene unclear. The ends were cut back, 0 bases at V and 7 bases at J, with 8 bases in the middle. CDR3 length: 12 amino acids. Germline loops: CDR1 SGHTS, CDR2 YDEGEE. The CDR3 reads CASSLVIAEQYF. The CDR3 DNA follows: TGTGCCAGCAGCTTGGTAATAGCAGAGCAGTACTTC.

The chain links TRBV2 to TRBJ1-2, with D unresolved. This CDR3 is 13 amino acids long. CDR1 SNHLY and CDR2 FYNNEI come from the germline V gene. V lost 4 bases to trimming and J lost 1 base, with 7 bases between them. CDR3: CASSVTLNYGYTF. In nucleotides, the CDR3 is TGTGCCAGCAGTGTAACTCTTAACTATGGCTACACCTTC. Full variable domain (remainder filled in from reference TRBV2 and TRBJ1-2): EPEVTQTPSHQVTQMGQEVILRCVPISNHLYFYWYRQILGQKVEFLVSFYNNEISEKSEIFDDQFSVERPDGSNFTLKIRSTKLEDSAMYFCASSVTLNYGYTFGSGTRLTVV.

The chain links TRBV9 to TRBJ1-1; D not resolved. V was shortened by 4 bases and J by 8 bases, with 18 bases between the two germline ends. CDR3 length equals 14 residues. Germline values: CDR1 SGDLS, CDR2 YYNGEE. The CDR3 bases are TGTGCCAGCAGCCTAGAGATTAGTTCCCCCGAAGCTTTCTTT. It translates to CASSLEISSPEAFF. Looking up the rest from reference TRBV9 and TRBJ1-1 gives the full variable domain: DSGVTQTPKHLITATGQRVTLRCSPRSGDLSVYWYQQSLDQGLQFLIQYYNGEERAKGNILERFSAQQFPDLHSELNLSSLELGDSALYFCASSLEISSPEAFFGQGTRLTVV.

The chain recombines TRBV5-6 with TRBJ1-1; perhaps TRBD1 as D (6 bases). Trimming removed 7 bases from V and 1 base from J, with 17 bases in between. CDR1 and CDR2 from the germline V gene are SGHDT and YYEEEE. This CDR3 is 15 amino acids long. The CDR3 region has the DNA TGTGCCAGCCGAACAGGGTCCGGGCGGAACACTGAAGCTTTCTTT. Its protein is CASRTGSGRNTEAFF.

CDR3 bases: TGTGCCAGCTCACCCCCCGCGGGTGGCTACACCTTC. This gives the protein CASSPPAGGYTF. This rearrangement joins TRBV18 to TRBJ1-2; D is uncertain. CDR3 length: 12 residues. CDR1 is KGHSH and CDR2 is LQKENI in the germline V gene. V lost 3 bases, J lost 7 bases, and 9 bases lay in between.

The J gene is TRBJ1-5, the V gene TRBV5-8; D is perhaps TRBD1 (6 bases). The germline gives CDR1 SGHTS, CDR2 YDEGEE. V dropped 4 bases and J dropped 4 bases, with 18 bases sitting between them. The CDR3 runs 16 residues. CDR3 residues: CASSTPWIGGNQPQHF. Here the CDR3 DNA reads TGTGCCAGCAGCACCCCGTGGATAGGGGGTAATCAGCCCCAGCATTTT.